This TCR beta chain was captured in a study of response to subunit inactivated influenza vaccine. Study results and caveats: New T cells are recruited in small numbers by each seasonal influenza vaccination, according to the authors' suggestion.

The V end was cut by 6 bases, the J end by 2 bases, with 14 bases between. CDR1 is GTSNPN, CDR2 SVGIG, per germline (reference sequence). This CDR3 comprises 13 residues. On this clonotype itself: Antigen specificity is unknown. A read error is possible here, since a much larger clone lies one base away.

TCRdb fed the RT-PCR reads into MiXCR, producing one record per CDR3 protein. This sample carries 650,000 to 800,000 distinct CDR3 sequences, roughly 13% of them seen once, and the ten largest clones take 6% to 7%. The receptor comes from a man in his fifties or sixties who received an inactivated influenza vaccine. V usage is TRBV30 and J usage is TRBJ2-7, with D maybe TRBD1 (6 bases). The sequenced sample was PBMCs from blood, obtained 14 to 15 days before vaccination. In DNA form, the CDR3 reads TGTGCCTGCAGCAGGGGCCATACCTACGAGCAGTACTTC. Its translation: CACSRGHTYEQYF.